Listed here are 31 T cell receptor beta chains from one sample, sequenced in a study of shared clonotypes between healthy human individuals. The table came from immunoSEQ multiplex PCR; TCRdb's copy has only in-frame clones and leaves some out. There are about 490,000 clones in the sample; roughly 78% occur only once, and about 12% lies in the top ten. The material sequenced was PBMCs. The receptors were sampled from a woman between 40 and 50 years old in good health. Some clones in this sample may be carry-over from other donors' samples.

There are many counts of this clone. CDR3 amino acids: CASSQDGLAGGNEQFF. The CDR3 nucleotides read TGTGCCAGCAGCCAAGATGGCCTAGCGGGAGGGAATGAGCAGTTCTTC. V is TRBV4-2 and J is TRBJ2-1, with TRBD2 matching 12 bases. The germline V gene has CDR1 LGHNA and CDR2 YNFKEQ. V lost 0 bases to trimming and J lost 7 bases; unmatched junction nucleotides: 4. This CDR3 is 16 amino acids long.

The chain employs TRBV19 and TRBJ2-7; no reliable D call. Trimming removed 9 bases from V and 3 bases from J, with 15 bases in between. The germline gives CDR1 LNHDA, CDR2 SQIVND (reference sequence). This CDR3 spans 13 amino acids. Here the CDR3 DNA reads TGTGCCAGCTCCCCAGCCGAGAACTACGAGCAGTACTTC. Residues: CASSPAENYEQYF.

This clone came up once. The gene calls are TRBV4-1 and TRBJ2-3; 9 positions match TRBD2. CDR3 size: 18 residues. V shed 3 bases and J 5 bases; nucleotides not matched to a gene: 15. Per the germline V gene, CDR1 is MGHRA and CDR2 is YSYEKL. CDR3 bases: TGCGCCAGCAGCCAGAAGGTTGTAGCGGGAGTAGTGGAAGATACGCAGTATTTT. This codes for CASSQKVVAGVVEDTQYF.

The chain recombines TRBV19 with TRBJ2-1; no clear D. Germline CDR1 is LNHDA and CDR2 is SQIVND (reference sequence). V lost 7 bases and J 5 bases, leaving 12 bases between the germline ends. The CDR3 is 13 residues long. The CDR3 coding sequence is TGTGCCAGTATGGACCCCTTAAACAATGAGCAGTTCTTC. Its protein is CASMDPLNNEQFF.

The sample holds a few counts of this clone. This chain connects TRBV10-3 to TRBJ2-1; 8 bases are a match to TRBD2. The CDR3 is 16 residues long. The germline V gene encodes CDR1 ENHRY and CDR2 SYGVKD. Trimming removed 6 bases from V and 6 bases from J; junction bases left unmatched: 13. CDR3 DNA sequence: TGTGCCATCAGCCCCTCCCTAGCGGGTGGACTCAATGAGCAGTTCTTC. Its protein is CAISPSLAGGLNEQFF.

The chain joins TRBV20-1 to TRBJ2-3; D is possibly TRBD1 (5 bases). CDR3 length: 11 amino acids. Trimming pared 6 bases from V and 7 bases from J, leaving 11 bases between. The germline CDR1 and CDR2 sequences are DFQATT and SNEGSKA (reference sequence). CDR3 loop: CSARGSNTQYF. The CDR3 DNA follows: TGCAGTGCAAGGGGATCAAATACGCAGTATTTT.

This chain joins TRBV30 and TRBJ1-6; 7 bases match TRBD1. Germline V gene lookup returns CDR1 GTSNPN and CDR2 SVGIG (reference sequence). The CDR3 spans 13 residues. The junction had 2 bases not matched to a gene; V was cut back by 5 bases and J by 4 bases. CDR3: CAWGTAYNSPLHF. DNA of the CDR3: TGTGCCTGGGGGACAGCATATAATTCACCCCTCCACTTT.

The chain has TRBV7-9 and TRBJ2-2; 9 nucleotides line up with TRBD1. V was clipped by 5 bases and J by 1 base; unmatched bases: 5. Germline V gene data show CDR1 as SEHNR and CDR2 as FQNEAQ (reference sequence). The CDR3 extends over 16 amino acids. CDR3 residues: CASSPPGQGNTGELFF. The CDR3 DNA is TGTGCCAGCAGCCCCCCGGGACAGGGGAACACCGGGGAGCTGTTTTTT.

The gene calls are TRBV10-2 and TRBJ1-5; D is ambiguous. This CDR3 region has 14 residues. Germline CDR1 is WSHSY and CDR2 is SAAADI. Trimming stripped 6 bases from V and 5 bases from J, with 14 bases between. CDR3 nucleotide sequence: TGCGCCAGCAGCTTAGCAGGAGGGCATCAGCCCCAGCATTTT. Translating it yields CASSLAGGHQPQHF.

As to this clone: Different DNA sequences within this sample yield the same CDR3. The CDR3 DNA is TGTGCCAGCAGCTTGCCCAGGAGCGGTAGCTCCTACAATGAGCAGTTCTTC. It specifies CASSLPRSGSSYNEQFF. V and J are TRBV5-4 and TRBJ2-1; perhaps TRBD2 as D (5 bases). The germline gives CDR1 SGHNT, CDR2 YYREEE (reference sequence). The CDR3 has 17 amino acids. Trimming removed 1 base from V and 0 bases from J, with 14 bases in between. Variable domain in full (rest from reference TRBV5-4 and TRBJ2-1): ETGVTQSPTHLIKTRGQQVTLRCSSQSGHNTVSWYQQALGQGPQFIFQYYREEENGRGNFPPRFSGLQFPNYSSELNVNALELDDSALYLCASSLPRSGSSYNEQFFGPGTRLTVL.

A few counts support this clone. Other DNA variants within this sample encode the same CDR3. This chain joins TRBV5-1 and TRBJ2-5; weak D call: TRBD2 (6 bases). Germline assignment: CDR1 SGHRS and CDR2 YFSETQ. The CDR3 runs 15 residues. With 4 bases removed from V and 5 bases from J, the gap between germline ends came to 18 bases. The CDR3 here is CASSPQDPGGETQYF. The CDR3 DNA reads TGCGCCAGCAGCCCACAGGATCCCGGAGGGGAGACCCAGTACTTC.

The chain carries TRBV5-8 and TRBJ2-3, with unresolved D. Germline CDR1 is SGHTS and CDR2 is YDEGEE. The CDR3 runs to 11 residues. V was clipped by 0 bases and J by 8 bases, with 4 bases between them. The CDR3 DNA sequence: TGTGCCAGCAGCTTGGCGGGTACGCAGTATTTT. Its protein product is CASSLAGTQYF. The full variable domain, completed using reference TRBV5-8 and TRBJ2-3, is EAGVTQSPTHLIKTRGQQATLRCSPISGHTSVYWYQQALGLGLQFLLWYDEGEERNRGNFPPRFSGRQFPNYSSELNVNALELEDSALYLCASSLAGTQYFGPGTRLTVL.

J is TRBJ2-7 and V is TRBV15; maybe TRBD1 (5 bases). Germline V gene lookup returns CDR1 LNHNV and CDR2 YYDKDF (reference sequence). Trimming shortened V by 4 bases and J by 1 base, and 26 bases separated the two germline ends. This CDR3 spans 19 amino acids. The CDR3 DNA reads as TGTGCCACCAGCAACAACCGCCCGACAGAGAACCGACCTTCCTACGAGCAGTACTTC. Translation: CATSNNRPTENRPSYEQYF.

This clone has more than one count but fewer than ten. The chain couples TRBV28 to TRBJ1-1, with a tentative D call TRBD1 (6 bases). Germline V gene sequence: CDR1 MDHEN, CDR2 SYDVKM. The CDR3 contains 14 residues. V lost 2 bases and J lost 9, with 16 bases in between. The CDR3 sequence: CASSLSVYQGKAFF. The CDR3 region has the DNA TGTGCCAGCAGTTTAAGTGTCTACCAGGGGAAAGCTTTCTTT.

The chain has TRBV18 and TRBJ1-1; 8 bases are a match to TRBD1. Per germline, CDR1 KGHSH and CDR2 LQKENI. With 1 base clipped from V and 4 bases from J, the junction kept 2 bases outside the gene matches. The length of the CDR3 is 14 residues. The CDR3: CASSPQTGGTEAFF. The CDR3 DNA reads as TGTGCCAGCTCACCACAAACAGGGGGCACTGAAGCTTTCTTT.

The V call is TRBV27, the J call TRBJ1-2; TRBD1 aligns across 9 bases. Germline CDR1 and CDR2: MNHEY and SMNVEV (reference sequence). This CDR3 spans 14 amino acids. V was pared by 5 bases and J by 4 bases, with 5 bases of the junction left unmatched. CDR3 in amino acids: CASSTTGGLYGYTF. CDR3 nucleotides: TGTGCCAGCAGTACTACAGGGGGCCTCTATGGCTACACCTTC.

This clone was seen only once. Distinct nucleotide sequences in the sample also encode this CDR3. The chain carries TRBV7-3 and TRBJ2-3; 7 nucleotides line up with TRBD1. There are 15 residues in the CDR3. The junction had 3 bases not matched to a gene; V was cut back by 3 bases and J by 0 bases. In germline, CDR1 is SGHTA, CDR2 FQGTGA. DNA of the CDR3: TGTGCCAGCAGCTTTGCAGGGGGAAGCACAGATACGCAGTATTTT. Translating gives CASSFAGGSTDTQYF.

This chain uses TRBV9 with TRBJ2-1; 7 bases agree with TRBD2. This CDR3 is 15 amino acids long. The germline gives CDR1 SGDLS, CDR2 YYNGEE. Trimming cost V 0 bases and J 0 bases; bases outside gene matches: 0. The CDR3 sequence: CASSVERGSYNEQFF. In DNA form, the CDR3 reads TGTGCCAGCAGCGTAGAGCGGGGCTCCTACAATGAGCAGTTCTTC.

The chain recombines TRBV7-2 with TRBJ2-7; TRBD1 agrees at 8 bases. V lost 4 bases and J lost 4; bases outside the gene matches: 6. Germline CDR1 and CDR2: SGHTA and FQGNSA. This CDR3 is built from 14 residues. CDR3 sequence reads: CASSSRQGIYEQYF. CDR3 bases: TGTGCCAGCAGCTCCCGACAGGGGATATACGAGCAGTACTTC.

The V gene is TRBV11-2, the J gene TRBJ1-1; TRBD1 might be the D (5 bases). Germline V gene lookup returns CDR1 SGHAT and CDR2 FQNNGV. The CDR3 extends over 13 amino acids. Trimming shortened V by 5 bases and J by 8 bases, and 15 bases separated the two germline ends. The CDR3 reads CASSRNEGIEAFF. In DNA form, the CDR3 reads TGTGCCAGCAGCCGTAACGAGGGGATAGAAGCTTTCTTT.

This clone was seen a few times. The J gene is TRBJ1-1, the V gene TRBV11-2, with D perhaps TRBD1 (6 bases). The ends were cut back, 5 bases at V and 0 bases at J, with 10 bases in the middle. CDR1 and CDR2 (germline): SGHAT, FQNNGV. The CDR3 runs 14 residues. CDR3 protein: CASSQDRLNTEAFF. The CDR3 DNA reads TGTGCCAGCAGCCAGGACAGATTGAACACTGAAGCTTTCTTT.

This clone came up a few times. The chain employs TRBV19 and TRBJ2-1; TRBD2 matches at 9 bases. The CDR3 loop spans 14 amino acids. Germline-derived CDR1 and CDR2 are LNHDA and SQIVND (reference sequence). The V gene end was trimmed by 9 bases and the J gene end by 4 bases; junction bases not matched to a gene: 7. CDR3 in amino acids: CASTPTSGYNEQFF. In DNA form, the CDR3 reads TGTGCCAGCACCCCTACTAGCGGGTACAATGAGCAGTTCTTC.

The genes are TRBV6-5 and TRBJ1-5; TRBD1 aligns across 8 bases. The V gene's germline CDR1 is MNHEY and CDR2 SVGAGI. The CDR3 length is 15 residues. The V and J ends lost 2 bases and 6 bases, in that order; junction bases with no gene match: 6. The CDR3 DNA reads as TGTGCCAGCAGTTACACCCAGGGGGCAGGTCAGCCCCAGCATTTT. Its protein product is CASSYTQGAGQPQHF.

This clone was detected only once. The chain carries TRBV11-1 and TRBJ2-5; TRBD2 matches at 12 bases. With V trimmed by 2 bases and J by 7 bases, 8 bases remained unmatched. Germline CDR1 reads SGHAT; CDR2 reads FQDESV (reference sequence). The CDR3 loop spans 16 amino acids. CDR3 DNA: TGTGCCAGCAGCTTAATCGGGACTAGCGGGTCCGGGACCCAGTACTTC. Translated: CASSLIGTSGSGTQYF.

This rearrangement joins TRBV19 to TRBJ2-5; D call uncertain. The CDR3 sequence is 14 residues long. Trimming took 1 base from V and 0 from J, leaving 6 bases between them. From germline, CDR1 is LNHDA and CDR2 SQIVND (reference sequence). CDR3 DNA: TGTGCCAGTAGTATAGGTCTGAACCAAGAGACCCAGTACTTC. It is translated as CASSIGLNQETQYF.

This chain joins TRBV4-1 and TRBJ1-5; D unresolved. The germline CDR1 and CDR2 sequences are MGHRA and YSYEKL. The CDR3 has 15 amino acids. Between the trimmed V and J ends, which lost 1 base and 7 bases, there was a span of 14 bases. The CDR3 DNA is TGCGCCAGCAGCCAAGGGAGGGATGGGAGGCAGCCCCAGCATTTT. It yields the protein CASSQGRDGRQPQHF.

This clone was recorded a few times. This chain joins TRBV5-4 and TRBJ2-1, with 11 positions matching TRBD2. CDR1 is SGHNT, CDR2 YYREEE, per germline (reference sequence). The CDR3 runs to 15 residues. J lost 5 bases, V lost 4 bases, and 5 bases had no gene match. The CDR3 region is CASSLQTSGNNEQFF. The CDR3 nucleotides read TGTGCCAGCAGCCTGCAGACTAGCGGGAACAATGAGCAGTTCTTC. The full variable domain, rest sourced from reference TRBV5-4 and TRBJ2-1, is ETGVTQSPTHLIKTRGQQVTLRCSSQSGHNTVSWYQQALGQGPQFIFQYYREEENGRGNFPPRFSGLQFPNYSSELNVNALELDDSALYLCASSLQTSGNNEQFFGPGTRLTVL.

The chain uses TRBV12-5 and TRBJ1-2; 10 bases are shared with TRBD1. V was pared by 6 bases and J by 11 bases, with 6 bases of the junction left unmatched. This CDR3 region has 12 residues. The V gene's germline CDR1 is LGHNT and CDR2 FRNRAP. The CDR3 DNA is TGTGCTAGTGGCCCTGGGACAGGGGAATACACCTTC. Translation gives CASGPGTGEYTF.

This clone was seen repeatedly, ten times or more. At one end, the junction sequence differs from germline, possibly due to a read error. The rearrangement links TRBV15 to TRBJ2-3, with D hard to call. Germline V gene sequence: CDR1 LNHNV, CDR2 YYDKDF (reference sequence). The length of the CDR3 is 13 residues. The CDR3 nucleotides are TGTGCCACCCGCAGTATGGACACAGATACGCAGTATTTT. Residues: CATRSMDTDTQYF.

In its sample, this clone was seen a few times. J is TRBJ1-5 and V is TRBV28; 9 nucleotides align to TRBD1. Per germline, CDR1 MDHEN and CDR2 SYDVKM. Unmatched junction bases numbered 10, after V lost 4 bases and J lost 6 bases. This CDR3 contains 16 residues. The CDR3 coding sequence is TGTGCCAGCAGTTGGGTCTCGTACAGGGGGCTTCAGCCCCAGCATTTT. The encoded protein is CASSWVSYRGLQPQHF.

Note on this clone: Other DNA sequences of this sample code for an identical CDR3. CDR3 protein: CASSILGQETQYF. The CDR3 nucleotides are TGTGCCAGTAGTATCTTGGGGCAAGAGACCCAGTACTTC. The chain recombines TRBV19 with TRBJ2-5; no clear D. The V end lost 3 bases, the J end lost 2 bases, and 7 bases lay between the germline ends. CDR1 is LNHDA, CDR2 SQIVND, per germline (reference sequence). The CDR3 has 13 residues.